This T cell receptor (beta chain) stems from a study of Graves' ophthalmopathy and Graves' hyperthyroidism. Study as a whole: At initial diagnosis, peripheral blood was obtained, and this preceded any treatment. Findings and limits, study-wide: In predicting ophthalmopathy progression, the model reached around 66% sensitivity and around 72% specificity.

None of the included patients had other autoimmune diseases, uncontrolled infections, pregnancy or lactation, as these led to exclusion. Symptoms, serum thyroxine and TRAb, thyroid ultrasound, and orbital computed tomography formed the diagnostic basis. Germline assignment: CDR1 LGHNT and CDR2 FRNRAP. This CDR3 has 14 amino acids. The V gene lost 3 bases and the J gene lost 1 base, with 9 bases spanning the gap. In its sample, this clonotype was seen many times. Its antigen remains unidentified. Amplified TCR beta CDR3 regions were obtained using RNA transcripts as template. Investigators did first-round RT-PCR with HTBI primers, then second-round multiplex PCR. TCRdb processed the multiplex PCR reads anew with MiXCR; each CDR3 protein has one entry. Altogether a few hundred thousand distinct CDR3 sequences are present, 15% to 20% being singletons, with the ten largest covering more than 1.5%.

The specimen sequenced was peripheral blood. The V and J genes are TRBV12-5 and TRBJ1-1; D is unresolved. This TCR came from a woman aged 18-29 years with Graves' ophthalmopathy. The DNA for the CDR3 is TGTGCTAGTGGTTTCGGCACAACGAACACTGAAGCTTTCTTT. It translates to CASGFGTTNTEAFF.